Below are 25 T cell receptor beta chains sequenced from a single sample in a study of cytomegalovirus exposure and HLA in healthy donors. 13 Jbeta primers and 60 Vbeta primers were used for the PCR. Sequencing used immunoSEQ multiplex PCR; TCRdb keeps in-frame clones, though not all of them. The table shows 95,000 to 150,000 clones, with less than 75% occurring only once. Specimen: PBMCs. The receptors were sampled from a woman aged 40 to 49 in good health and CMV-seronegative.

V usage is TRBV4-2 and J usage is TRBJ1-1; TRBD1 matches at 12 bases. This CDR3 spans 18 amino acids. CDR1 is LGHNA and CDR2 is YNFKEQ in the germline V gene. The J segment lost 6 bases and the V segment lost 0 bases, leaving 11 bases of the junction unmatched. The CDR3 protein is CASSQDAGTGGAGAEAFF. The CDR3 DNA follows: TGTGCCAGCAGCCAAGATGCCGGGACAGGGGGCGCCGGGGCTGAAGCTTTCTTT.

The chain couples TRBV7-9 to TRBJ2-5; D may be TRBD2 (6 bases). V was cut by 4 bases and J by 7 bases, with 13 bases left in between. Per germline, CDR1 SEHNR and CDR2 FQNEAQ (reference sequence). The CDR3 sequence is 13 residues long. This CDR3 is CASSSLSGGTQYF. The DNA for the CDR3 is TGTGCCAGCAGCTCACTTAGCGGCGGGACCCAGTACTTC.

The rearrangement links TRBV5-1 to TRBJ1-4; 9 positions match TRBD1. With 5 bases clipped from V and 11 bases from J, the junction kept 10 bases outside the gene matches. Germline CDR1 and CDR2: SGHRS and YFSETQ. The CDR3 covers 14 residues. The CDR3: CASRPGQGVDKLFF. In DNA, the CDR3 is TGCGCCAGCAGACCGGGACAGGGTGTAGACAAACTGTTTTTT.

The chain has TRBV7-2 and TRBJ1-5; D remains unclear. CDR1 and CDR2 from the germline V gene are SGHTA and FQGNSA. The CDR3 is made up of 14 amino acids. V was shortened by 5 bases and J by 6 bases, with 14 bases between the two germline ends. CDR3 DNA sequence: TGTGCCAGCAGCCCCGGACCCCGGGGTCAGCCCCAGCATTTT. Translated, it gives CASSPGPRGQPQHF.

The chain has TRBV6-6 and TRBJ1-3, with TRBD1 matching over 8 bases. Trimming removed 4 bases from V and 1 base from J; junction bases left unmatched: 6. This CDR3 region has 16 residues. Germline CDR1 reads MNHNY; CDR2 reads SVGAGI (reference sequence). The CDR3 DNA reads TGTGCCAGCAGTTCCCCCGACAGGGGTTCTGGAAACACCATATATTTT. Its translation is CASSSPDRGSGNTIYF.

This clone was observed a few times. The rearrangement links TRBV6-1 to TRBJ1-3; D possibly corresponds to TRBD1 (6 bases). The germline V gene has CDR1 MNHNS and CDR2 SASEGT. The CDR3 is made up of 16 amino acids. Trimming left V 4 bases short and J 0 bases short, with 13 bases between. The CDR3 DNA sequence: TGTGCCAGCAGTGGGACGGACAGTAGCTCTGGAAACACCATATATTTT. The encoded protein is CASSGTDSSSGNTIYF.

This clone was seen only once. The rearrangement uses TRBV7-9 and TRBJ1-5, with D perhaps matching TRBD1 (5 bases). This CDR3 contains 18 residues. With 1 base removed from V and 4 bases from J, the gap between germline ends came to 20 bases. Germline values: CDR1 SEHNR, CDR2 FQNEAQ (reference sequence). In DNA form, the CDR3 reads TGTGCCAGCAGCTTAGTGGTGGGGGGGGAACCAAATAATCAGCCCCAGCATTTT. Translated, it gives CASSLVVGGEPNNQPQHF.

This chain uses TRBV11-2 with TRBJ2-5, with 8 positions matching TRBD2. V was clipped by 1 base and J by 2 bases; unmatched bases: 6. This CDR3 comprises 16 residues. Germline CDR1 SGHAT, CDR2 FQNNGV. The CDR3 loop is CASSLVRAGAQETQYF. The DNA of the CDR3 is TGTGCCAGCAGCTTAGTCCGAGCGGGGGCTCAAGAGACCCAGTACTTC.

The chain combines TRBV2 with TRBJ2-2; D possibly corresponds to TRBD2 (6 bases). Germline V lookup: CDR1 SNHLY, CDR2 FYNNEI. V was pared by 3 bases and J by 2 bases, with 10 bases between. The CDR3 runs 15 residues. This CDR3 is CASSDPGRNTGELFF. The DNA of the CDR3 is TGTGCCAGCAGTGATCCCGGGAGAAACACCGGGGAGCTGTTTTTT.

The rearrangement joins TRBV5-1 to TRBJ2-3, with D possibly matching TRBD2 (5 bases). CDR3 size: 16 residues. Germline V gene lookup returns CDR1 SGHRS and CDR2 YFSETQ. V was trimmed by 1 base and J by 2 bases, leaving 14 bases between them. CDR3 residues: CASSLPVSGPTDTQYF. CDR3 DNA: TGCGCCAGCAGCTTGCCCGTAAGCGGCCCCACAGATACGCAGTATTTT.

The chain has TRBV4-3 and TRBJ1-1; tentative D call: TRBD1 (6 bases). From germline, CDR1 is LGHNA and CDR2 YSLEER. Trimming cost V 0 bases and J 11 bases, with 19 bases left between them. CDR3 length equals 15 residues. The CDR3 loop is CASSQETGTFNWAFF. Written as DNA, the CDR3 is TGCGCCAGCAGCCAAGAGACCGGGACATTTAACTGGGCTTTCTTT.

CDR3 amino acids: CASSLSGDSPLHF. The CDR3 DNA reads TGCGCCAGCAGCTTGTCGGGGGATTCACCCCTCCACTTT. The chain is built from TRBV5-1 and TRBJ1-6, with D possibly matching TRBD1 (5 bases). This CDR3 region has 13 residues. The V end was cut by 1 base, the J end by 8 bases, with 7 bases between. Germline V gives CDR1 SGHRS, CDR2 YFSETQ.

This clone came up a few times. The CDR3 protein is CASSLKVDAGETQYF. CDR3 bases: TGTGCCAGCAGCTTAAAGGTTGACGCAGGAGAGACCCAGTACTTC. This rearrangement joins TRBV7-8 to TRBJ2-5; D unclear. Looked up from germline, CDR1 is SGHVS and CDR2 is FQNEAQ. The CDR3 runs to 15 residues. Trimming shortened V by 2 bases and J by 4 bases, and 14 bases separated the two germline ends.

This clone was seen a handful of times. Different DNA sequences within this sample yield the same CDR3. The rearrangement uses TRBV7-3 and TRBJ1-1; TRBD1 agrees at 7 bases. Germline lookup yields CDR1 SGHTA and CDR2 FQGTGA. V was pared by 5 bases and J by 2 bases, with 5 bases of the junction left unmatched. The CDR3 runs to 14 residues. In nucleotides, the CDR3 is TGTGCCAGCAGCCTTCAAGGGGGCAACACTGAAGCTTTCTTT. Translated, it gives CASSLQGGNTEAFF.

V is TRBV15 and J is TRBJ2-7; 15 bases fit TRBD2. This CDR3 region has 20 residues. Germline lookup yields CDR1 LNHNV and CDR2 YYDKDF (reference sequence). V gave up 5 bases and J gave up 3 bases; unmatched junction bases: 17. In DNA form, the CDR3 reads TGTGCCACCAGCGGCCCTTCGGGCGGGACTAGCGGGAGGAAGGGCTACGAGCAGTACTTC. This sequence encodes CATSGPSGGTSGRKGYEQYF.

This clone appeared a few times. The V gene is TRBV7-3, the J gene TRBJ2-1; TRBD1 might be the D (5 bases). V lost 1 base and J lost 0, with 7 bases in between. The CDR3 length is 15 residues. CDR1 is SGHTA and CDR2 is FQGTGA in the germline V gene. The DNA for the CDR3 is TGTGCCAGCAGCTTAAGTGACAGCTCCTACAATGAGCAGTTCTTC. Its protein product is CASSLSDSSYNEQFF.

The rearrangement joins TRBV4-1 to TRBJ2-7; D might be TRBD1 (6 bases). The germline V gene encodes CDR1 MGHRA and CDR2 YSYEKL. Trimming removed 4 bases from V and 5 bases from J, with 18 bases in between. The CDR3 has 15 amino acids. The CDR3 nucleotides are TGCGCCAGCAGCCTCGGACAGCTTCTTCAAGACGAGCAGTACTTC. This translates into CASSLGQLLQDEQYF.

CDR3 in DNA: TGTGCCAGCAGTTTTTTGTTGGACACCTTAGACACTGAAGCTTTCTTT. It is translated as CASSFLLDTLDTEAFF. This sequence joins TRBV28 and TRBJ1-1, with D tentatively TRBD1 (5 bases). The V and J ends lost 3 bases and 3 bases respectively, with 17 bases between them. Germline V CDR1 and CDR2: MDHEN, SYDVKM. The CDR3 contains 16 residues.

The genes are TRBV27 and TRBJ2-3; 7 bases map to TRBD2. Germline V gives CDR1 MNHEY, CDR2 SMNVEV (reference sequence). V lost 6 bases and J lost 2; bases outside the gene matches: 2. This CDR3 is built from 13 residues. Written as DNA, the CDR3 is TGTGCCAGCAGGCGGGGGTCCACAGATACGCAGTATTTT. Translating it yields CASRRGSTDTQYF.

The V call is TRBV4-2, the J call TRBJ2-3; TRBD2 matches at 7 bases. The CDR3 sequence is 17 residues long. The germline V gene encodes CDR1 LGHNA and CDR2 YNFKEQ. Trimming removed 0 bases from V and 0 bases from J; junction bases left unmatched: 6. CDR3 amino acids: CASSQEPRGVSTDTQYF. For the CDR3, the DNA is TGTGCCAGCAGCCAAGAGCCCCGGGGGGTTAGCACAGATACGCAGTATTTT.

The chain couples TRBV4-3 to TRBJ2-5, with 7 bases lining up with TRBD1. Losses at the gene ends were 4 bases for V and 5 bases for J; bases not matched to a gene: 7. Germline V gene sequence: CDR1 LGHNA, CDR2 YSLEER. The CDR3 runs 14 residues. Written as DNA, the CDR3 is TGCGCCAGCAGCCTCCGACAGGGATTCGAGACCCAGTACTTC. It translates to CASSLRQGFETQYF.

The genes are TRBV28 and TRBJ2-7; TRBD2 might be the D (5 bases). CDR1 is MDHEN, CDR2 SYDVKM, per germline. V gave up 6 bases and J gave up 1 base, with 22 bases separating them. The CDR3 runs 17 residues. CDR3 loop: CASSPVRESGFSYEQYF. CDR3 nucleotides: TGTGCCAGCAGCCCCGTGAGGGAAAGCGGATTTTCCTACGAGCAGTACTTC. The whole variable domain, filled in from reference TRBV28 and TRBJ2-7, reads DVKVTQSSRYLVKRTGEKVFLECVQDMDHENMFWYRQDPGLGLRLIYFSYDVKMKEKGDIPEGYSVSREKKERFSLILESASTNQTSMYLCASSPVRESGFSYEQYFGPGTRLTVT.

This rearrangement joins TRBV9 to TRBJ2-7; no definite D call. CDR1 is SGDLS, CDR2 YYNGEE, per germline. The CDR3 sequence is 14 residues long. V was cut by 4 bases and J by 0 bases, with 11 bases left in between. This CDR3 is CASSPAVVSYEQYF. For the CDR3, the DNA is TGTGCCAGCAGCCCCGCGGTTGTCTCCTACGAGCAGTACTTC.

The chain combines TRBV9 with TRBJ1-6, with a possible D match to TRBD1 (5 bases). V lost 0 bases and J 6 bases, leaving 7 bases between the germline ends. The CDR3 spans 14 residues. CDR1 is SGDLS and CDR2 is YYNGEE in the germline V gene. The CDR3 sequence is CASSVARANSPLHF. The CDR3 DNA reads TGTGCCAGCAGCGTAGCCAGGGCTAATTCACCCCTCCACTTT. Based on the CDR3 plus reference TRBV9 and TRBJ1-6, the full variable domain is DSGVTQTPKHLITATGQRVTLRCSPRSGDLSVYWYQQSLDQGLQFLIQYYNGEERAKGNILERFSAQQFPDLHSELNLSSLELGDSALYFCASSVARANSPLHFGNGTRLTVT.

The chain carries TRBV14 and TRBJ2-5, with 9 bases lining up with TRBD1. This CDR3 spans 15 amino acids. V shed 4 bases, J shed 9 bases, and the junction held 12 bases outside the gene matches. Germline values: CDR1 SGHDN, CDR2 FVKESK. The CDR3 spells CASSRYRGPQEAQYF. The CDR3 DNA reads TGTGCCAGCAGCCGGTACAGGGGGCCTCAGGAGGCCCAGTACTTC. The full variable domain, completed using reference TRBV14 and TRBJ2-5, is EAGVTQFPSHSVIEKGQTVTLRCDPISGHDNLYWYRRVMGKEIKFLLHFVKESKQDESGMPNNRFLAERTGGTYSTLKVQPAELEDSGVYFCASSRYRGPQEAQYFGPGTRLLVL.